Shown below are 18 T cell receptor beta chains from a single sample sequenced in a study of Tregs in tolerant kidney transplant recipients. Mixed chimerism was transient after nonmyeloablative marrow transplants from related graft donors. Method: immunoSEQ multiplex PCR; TCRdb's copy keeps in-frame clones and lacks some. Counted here are approximately 82,000 clones, approximately 94% occurring once; the ten biggest clones make up roughly 1.7%. The sequencing here drew on CD4+ T cells from blood (PBMCs), taken 12 months after the transplant. These receptors were obtained from a human patient who received a combined kidney and bone marrow transplant. Some T cells may have originated in the graft donor.

The V and J genes are TRBV28 and TRBJ2-5; 12 bases match TRBD2. There are 16 residues in the CDR3. Germline values: CDR1 MDHEN, CDR2 SYDVKM. The V gene end was trimmed by 6 bases and the J gene end by 4 bases; junction bases not matched to a gene: 9. DNA for the CDR3: TGTGCCAGCAGCCCGTTACTAGCGGGGGGAAGAGAGACCCAGTACTTC. Amino acid sequence: CASSPLLAGGRETQYF.

This chain connects TRBV6-1 to TRBJ2-5, with 9 bases that match TRBD1. Germline loops: CDR1 MNHNS, CDR2 SASEGT. Trimming cost V 7 bases and J 4 bases; bases outside gene matches: 7. This CDR3 spans 14 amino acids. The CDR3 DNA sequence: TGTGCCAGCAACCAACAGGGGGCTGGAGAGACCCAGTACTTC. Translated: CASNQQGAGETQYF.

Only one count was recorded for this clone. J is TRBJ2-3 and V is TRBV10-3, with 9 bases that match TRBD2. Losses at the gene ends were 8 bases for V and 4 bases for J; bases not matched to a gene: 10. Germline loops: CDR1 ENHRY, CDR2 SYGVKD. The CDR3 is made up of 15 amino acids. The CDR3 sequence: CAIRGQRGVADTQYF. In nucleotides, the CDR3 is TGTGCCATCCGCGGACAGCGGGGGGTGGCAGATACGCAGTATTTT.

A note on this clone: One end of the junction is discordant with germline, which a read error may explain. V is TRBV28 and J is TRBJ2-7, with TRBD1 identical over 7 bases. The CDR3 has 15 amino acids. Germline V gene data show CDR1 as MDHEN and CDR2 as SYDVKM. DNA for the CDR3: TGTGCCGGCAGTTTGGGGGACAGCTTCTCCTACGAGCAGTACTTC. This codes for CAGSLGDSFSYEQYF.

The CDR3, as DNA: TGCGCCAGCAGCTTGGACAGGTATAATGAAAAACTGTTTTTT. This gives the protein CASSLDRYNEKLFF. This chain connects TRBV5-1 to TRBJ1-4, with a weak D call TRBD1 (5 bases). Trimming cost V 0 bases and J 4 bases, with 7 bases left between them. There are 14 residues in the CDR3. CDR1 SGHRS and CDR2 YFSETQ come from the germline V gene. Looking up the rest from reference TRBV5-1 and TRBJ1-4 gives the full variable domain: KAGVTQTPRYLIKTRGQQVTLSCSPISGHRSVSWYQQTPGQGLQFLFEYFSETQRNKGNFPGRFSGRQFSNSRSEMNVSTLELGDSALYLCASSLDRYNEKLFFGSGTQLSVL.

The genes are TRBV6-5 and TRBJ1-2, with no clear D. V was shortened by 2 bases and J by 4 bases, with 2 bases between the two germline ends. The CDR3 runs 11 residues. Looked up from germline, CDR1 is MNHEY and CDR2 is SVGAGI. The CDR3 reads CASSYLYGYTF. The CDR3 DNA is TGTGCCAGCAGTTACCTCTATGGCTACACCTTC.

V and J are TRBV28 and TRBJ2-2; maybe TRBD1 (6 bases). The CDR3 consists of 16 residues. The germline V gene encodes CDR1 MDHEN and CDR2 SYDVKM. Trimming stripped 6 bases from V and 2 bases from J, with 16 bases between. The CDR3 nucleotides read TGTGCCAGCAGACGCACAGGGACACCTAACACCGGGGAGCTGTTTTTT. Amino acid sequence: CASRRTGTPNTGELFF.

V gene TRBV19 combines with J gene TRBJ2-3, with a possible D match to TRBD1 (6 bases). This CDR3 has 15 residues. V was cut by 7 bases and J by 0 bases, with 14 bases left in between. Germline V gene sequence: CDR1 LNHDA, CDR2 SQIVND (reference sequence). The CDR3 here is CASNGWTASTDTQYF. The CDR3 bases are TGTGCCAGTAATGGTTGGACAGCCAGCACAGATACGCAGTATTTT.

CDR3 sequence reads: CASSHPWKGGNEAFF. DNA of the CDR3: TGTGCCAGCAGCCACCCCTGGAAGGGAGGTAATGAAGCTTTCTTT. This chain links TRBV4-2 with TRBJ1-1; no reliable D call. V lost 3 bases and J 7 bases, leaving 18 bases between the germline ends. This CDR3 region has 15 residues. The germline V gene encodes CDR1 LGHNA and CDR2 YNFKEQ.

This clone was detected only once. The chain uses TRBV4-2 and TRBJ2-5; tentatively, D is TRBD1 (7 bases). Between the trimmed V and J ends, which lost 1 base and 0 bases, there was a span of 18 bases. This CDR3 region has 18 residues. CDR1 is LGHNA, CDR2 YNFKEQ, per germline. CDR3 residues: CASSQVGGQPLYQETQYF. In DNA form, the CDR3 reads TGTGCCAGCAGCCAAGTGGGGGGACAGCCACTGTACCAAGAGACCCAGTACTTC.

CDR3 amino acids: CATSRDKQETQYF. DNA for the CDR3: TGTGCCACCAGCAGAGATAAACAAGAGACCCAGTACTTC. This chain connects TRBV15 to TRBJ2-5; no firm D call. CDR3 length: 13 residues. Germline lookup yields CDR1 LNHNV and CDR2 YYDKDF (reference sequence). The V end lost 0 bases, the J end lost 2 bases, and 4 bases lay between the germline ends.

The rearrangement uses TRBV9 and TRBJ1-2, with D possibly matching TRBD1 (6 bases). Germline V gene sequence: CDR1 SGDLS, CDR2 YYNGEE. CDR3 length: 15 amino acids. V was trimmed by 0 bases and J by 3 bases, leaving 12 bases between them. The CDR3, as DNA: TGTGCCAGCAGCGTAGAGGTGGGGGCGGACTATGGCTACACCTTC. Translating it yields CASSVEVGADYGYTF. The full variable domain, in which reference TRBV9 and TRBJ1-2 provide the parts outside the CDR3, is DSGVTQTPKHLITATGQRVTLRCSPRSGDLSVYWYQQSLDQGLQFLIQYYNGEERAKGNILERFSAQQFPDLHSELNLSSLELGDSALYFCASSVEVGADYGYTFGSGTRLTVV.

This clone has a single count. The chain carries TRBV6-5 and TRBJ2-3; 8 nucleotides agree with TRBD2. The CDR3 has 14 residues. Germline V gives CDR1 MNHEY, CDR2 SVGAGI. The J segment lost 3 bases and the V segment lost 5 bases, leaving 4 bases of the junction unmatched. The CDR3 here is CASSLGTRTDTQYF. The CDR3, as DNA: TGTGCCAGCAGTCTCGGGACTAGGACAGATACGCAGTATTTT.

This sequence joins TRBV19 and TRBJ2-5; no firm D call. Gene TRBJ2-7 matches the end of the DNA better, so the J call may be wrong. Per the germline V gene, CDR1 is LNHDA and CDR2 is SQIVND (reference sequence). This CDR3 comprises 13 residues. Here the CDR3 reads CASSSGWPHEQYF. DNA for the CDR3: TGTGCCAGTAGTAGCGGATGGCCCCACGAGCAGTACTTC.

The gene calls are TRBV6-5 and TRBJ1-3, with a weak D call TRBD1 (5 bases). This CDR3 contains 13 residues. V lost 6 bases to trimming and J lost 3 bases, with 9 bases between them. Germline values: CDR1 MNHEY, CDR2 SVGAGI. CDR3 amino acids: CASSRDYGNTIYF. The CDR3 coding sequence is TGTGCCAGCAGCAGGGATTATGGAAACACCATATATTTT.

The chain recombines TRBV7-2 with TRBJ2-5, with TRBD2 identical over 8 bases. This CDR3 comprises 14 residues. The ends lost 1 base at V and 5 bases at J; junction bases unmatched: 3. Germline CDR1 reads SGHTA; CDR2 reads FQGNSA. CDR3 sequence: CASSLVGRVETQYF. The CDR3 DNA sequence: TGTGCCAGCAGCTTAGTCGGGAGGGTCGAGACCCAGTACTTC.

This sequence joins TRBV7-3 and TRBJ2-3; 11 nucleotides align to TRBD2. Germline CDR1 SGHTA, CDR2 FQGTGA. Trimming took 1 base from V and 2 from J; bases not matched to a gene: 8. The CDR3 spans 18 residues. This CDR3 reads CASSLRSSGGLDTDTQYF. The CDR3 DNA is TGTGCCAGCAGCTTAAGGTCTAGCGGGGGGCTCGACACAGATACGCAGTATTTT.

The chain links TRBV6-5 to TRBJ1-2; 10 nucleotides line up with TRBD1. Germline-derived CDR1 and CDR2 are MNHEY and SVGAGI. Trimming at V came to 5 bases and at J to 4 bases, leaving 7 bases not matched to a gene. The CDR3 extends over 15 amino acids. CDR3 in amino acids: CASSRRGQGSYGYTF. The CDR3 DNA sequence: TGTGCCAGCAGTCGTCGGGGACAGGGGAGCTATGGCTACACCTTC.